Reported below is one TCR beta chain. The target antigen is unknown. This entry belongs to a study of CD8 T cells in Susac syndrome. Study-level points and caveats: The study's TCR sequencing and HLA analysis covered a relatively small number of individuals, and the study acknowledged this.

The V and J ends lost 3 bases and 6 bases respectively, with 12 bases between them. This CDR3 is 13 amino acids long. CDR1 is SGHDT, CDR2 YYEEEE, per germline. It was with random hexamers that about 0.45 to 1 ug RNA was reverse transcribed. TCRdb ran MiXCR on the immunoSEQ multiplex PCR reads and lists one entry per CDR3 protein. Here the sample spans some 120,000 distinct CDR3 sequences, approximately 94% being singletons. The multiple sclerosis controls were treatment-naive patients affected by stable or active relapsing-remitting disease. The sequenced sample consisted of CD4+ T cells from PBMCs. The sequence derives from a human donor with multiple sclerosis. V is TRBV5-6 and J is TRBJ1-1; D ambiguous. CDR3 coding DNA: TGTGCCAGCAGCTCATTCGGGGTCCCTGAAGCTTTCTTT. Its protein product is CASSSFGVPEAFF.